This T cell receptor (beta chain) was sequenced during a study of shared clonotypes between healthy human individuals. Study-wide background: The study used three CD4 naive, three CD4 memory, two CD8 naive and one CD8 memory plate per donor.

J was trimmed by 2 bases and V by 0 bases; bases with no gene match: 7. From germline, CDR1 is SGDLS and CDR2 YYNGEE. The CDR3 runs 18 residues. On this clone: Its target is not known.

The table came from immunoSEQ multiplex PCR; TCRdb's copy has only in-frame clones and leaves some out. The table has 550,000 to 700,000 clones, roughly 73% seen once. Study-wide points: Deeper or shallower sequencing was expected to change how clonotypes are shared among donors. Sampling was confined to blood; repertoires within tissues likely differ.

CD45RA+ naive and CD45RA-negative memory subsets were separated from CD4+ cells. The rearrangement uses TRBV9 and TRBJ2-1; 11 bases match TRBD2. The clonotype comes from a woman aged 30 to 39 in good health. Sequencing was performed on memory CD4+ T cells sorted from blood. As to subset: CD45RA-negative fraction. CDR3 loop: CASSVGLAGGGTYNEQFF. The DNA for the CDR3 is TGTGCCAGCAGCGTAGGCCTAGCGGGAGGAGGGACCTACAATGAGCAGTTCTTC.